The clone carrying this TCR beta chain was recorded once. This entry belongs to a study of technical replicates of blood from a handful of donors. CDR1 is SGDLS and CDR2 is YYNGEE in the germline V gene. The ends lost 0 bases at V and 4 bases at J; junction bases unmatched: 3. The CDR3 loop spans 15 amino acids. The method was immunoSEQ multiplex PCR; TCRdb's version includes in-frame clones alone and lacks a portion of them. The profile shows more than 90,000 clones, roughly 95% of them singletons. The sequenced material came from T cells isolated from PBMCs. This receptor was taken from a human donor in good health. The chain has TRBV9 and TRBJ2-1; TRBD2 aligns across 8 bases. The CDR3 is CASSVESGGYNEQFF. Here the CDR3 DNA reads TGTGCCAGCAGCGTAGAGAGCGGGGGATACAATGAGCAGTTCTTC.